The entry that follows covers one T cell receptor (beta chain) sequence. The antigen it recognizes is unknown. Base qualities are not at hand, and no much larger clone is one base apart. This entry is derived from a study of blood T cell repertoires in COVID-19 (TCRdb year 2020). General notes on the study: Collaborator samples came from the United States, Italy and Spain and covered acute and convalescent phases of COVID-19. The repertoires were released in a freely available public database meant as a resource for research on the immune response to SARS-CoV-2. Samples were obtained from the ongoing ImmuneRACE study (first 160 participants) and from 1,254 subjects provided by 6 global collaborators. Where HLA class I and class II types were available, the types were taken from metadata supplied by the sample provider, not from assay-based typing. Sample metadata almost always included a de-identified subject ID, COVID-19 status, age in years and sex. Subjects who had been exposed to COVID-19, were actively infected with it, or had recovered from it provided the deeply sampled blood TCRbeta repertoires that made up the dataset. The material from the prospective study consisted of cDNA or gDNA derived from T cells, B-cell-depleted T cells, or PBMCs.

One collaborating source in Seattle enrolled patients while the patients were actively infected and followed the patients over time throughout the course of disease. Collaborating institutions collected whole blood in K2EDTA tubes following their own protocols. For TCRbeta analysis, collaborator samples were shipped as frozen whole blood, as isolated PBMCs, or as DNA extracted from either sample type. The study at large found these results: The quantity of clinical and demographic metadata differed by source and by participant and was supplied without curation.

The CDR3, cysteine through phenylalanine, is 14 amino acids long. The DNA shown is the 42-base CDR3, in frame from base 1. The germline V gene sets CDR1 to MRHNA and CDR2 to SNTAGT. V gives up 6 bases and J gives up 2 bases, and the segment between their germline ends measures 13 bases. The immunoSEQ Assay, a bias-controlled multiplex PCR, was used to amplify TCRbeta CDR3 regions from genomic DNA. The published analysis was carried out like this. Within the assay, amplification of reference gene primers was used to estimate how many nucleated cells each sample contained. To quantify the absolute abundance of each unique TCRbeta CDR3 rearrangement, sequence reads were collapsed and filtered. For each sample, productive Simpson clonality was calculated as the square root of Simpson's diversity index over productive rearrangements. TCRdb stores this immuneACCESS table with in-frame sequences only. Part of the clones is absent; in the studies checked, under half of the shortfall reflects unresolved V genes, and no reason is known for the rest. V, J and clone size reflect that table, while D and trimming were determined from the DNA. The sample has under 450,000 clones on record, 89% of them singletons. The ten largest make up roughly 1.4% of the sample.

The rearranged chain carries TRBV6-4 and TRBJ1-1; D gene: possibly TRBD1, on 6 matching bases. The sample comprised peripheral blood. This receptor was obtained from a woman aged 40 to 50 with COVID-19, enrolled during active disease. The nucleotide sequence is given as TGTGCCAGCAGCCCTGACAGGACCAACACTGAAGCTTTCTTT. Protein translation: CASSPDRTNTEAFF.